The text below deals with one T cell receptor beta chain. This clone's antigen is unknown. Base qualities are not recorded, but no much larger clone differs from it by a single base. The same CDR3 is also encoded by other DNA sequences in this sample. Using the deep immunoSEQ assay, TCR CDR3 regions were amplified from genomic DNA by multiplex PCR. For each cell subset, the extracted genomic DNA was distributed evenly across all wells of several immunoSEQ 96-well plates, and each plate served as one replicate. Each replicate PCR for sorted subsets received around 210 ng genomic DNA, equal to tens of thousands of T cell genomes. Purified libraries were quantified with a Qubit 3.0 fluorometer, sized on a Bioanalyzer 2100, and re-quantified with the KAPA Library Quantification kit. Each immunoSEQ 96-well plate was sequenced on its own single-read 150-cycle Illumina NextSeq 550 flow cell. Per the authors' processing: The immunoSEQ output contained only junctional sequences without quality scores, so filtering could not match that applied to full-length reads. Sequences were annotated with PyIR, a Python wrapper for IgBLAST v1.9, and V/J genes and CDR3 were assigned using IMGT germline references. Any read was removed if the V/J assignment was weak (E-value above 1e-6), the CDR3 was missing, or the read contained stop codons, out-of-frame junctions, or ambiguous translated residues. A V3J clonotype was defined by an identical inferred V gene, J gene, and CDR3 amino acid sequence. Percentage overlap between repertoires was calculated by dividing the number of shared unique clonotypes by the size of the smaller repertoire. Repertoire richness was assessed with RTK rarefaction, the Chao1 estimator, and Recon v2.1 estimates of unobserved clonotypes. Generation probabilities were computed with OLGA for all TCRbeta clonotypes obtained by the gDNA method from a few donors. TCRdb holds this immuneACCESS table with in-frame rearrangements only. Some clones are missing; in checked studies, unresolved V genes explain under half, and the rest has no known cause. From that table come the V and J calls and clone size; the DNA was used to work out D and trimming. The sample includes 2 million to 2.5 million clones, with approximately 95% observed a single time. 0.13% of the sample belongs to the ten largest clones.

The donors were healthy, HIV-negative adults who had no recently reported acute infections or vaccinations. Every donor was a Caucasian adult residing in Nashville, Tennessee, USA. CD4+ T cells were enriched through magnetic negative selection, after which naive cells were positively selected on CD45RA and the remaining negative fraction served as the memory subset. Blood was collected by leukapheresis, and PBMCs were isolated by Ficoll-Histopaque density gradient centrifugation and then cryopreserved in liquid nitrogen vapor phase. Analytical flow cytometry was used to check the purity and quantity of every magnetically sorted T cell population. Each sorted fraction had its genomic DNA isolated and then quantified by UV absorbance on a Nanodrop 2000c. This sample is drawn from a study of shared clonotypes between healthy human individuals (dated by TCRdb to 2020 to 2021). Looking at the study overall: The cohort comprised a couple of women and a few men aged 18 to 49 years. For each donor, three plates each were used for CD4 naive and CD4 memory, two plates were used for CD8 naive, and one plate was used for CD8 memory. The study deeply sequenced blood TCR repertoires of five healthy adults to estimate repertoire size and the extent of clonotype sharing between individuals. To increase sequencing depth and limit assay-specific biases, TCR repertoire library preparation and sequencing were carried out by different laboratories using diverse techniques. Each donor's leukapheresis produced roughly between roughly 0.85 and 9.5 billion PBMCs.

CDR1 and CDR2, per the germline V gene, are ENHRY and SYGVKD. V lost 6 bases and J lost 2 bases; the stretch between them is 4 bases long. The CDR3 measures 11 amino acids from cysteine to phenylalanine. Only CDR3 DNA is held: 33 bases, read in frame from base 1. Overall study outcomes, separate from this receptor: Compared with non-shared clonotypes, clonotypes shared by all four sorted-subset donors had higher generation probabilities. Based on pairwise subsampling, the degree of clonotype sharing among donors was expected to be affected by sequencing depth. The genetic and exposure-history diversity represented was limited by the small number of donors. Rarefaction of sorted-subset datasets indicated incomplete sequencing despite the large sequencing depth. Only blood was sampled, and tissue TCR repertoires likely differ from those in blood. When a few donors were compared, the shared fraction of clonotypes was 5% to 6.5% for naive CD4, 3.5% for naive CD8, 2.3% for memory CD4, and about 0.36% for memory CD8. Naive subsets generally had larger estimated clonotype richness than memory subsets.

Material for sequencing was naive CD4+ T cells sorted from blood. The cell subset or site label corresponds to: CD45RA+ positively selected. This clonotype originated in a man between 18 and 35 years old in good health. The chain couples TRBV10-3 to TRBJ2-5, with the D gene not confidently named. The CDR3 reads as follows: CAISEQETQYF. At the DNA level, the sequence is TGTGCCATCAGCGAGCAAGAGACCCAGTACTTC.